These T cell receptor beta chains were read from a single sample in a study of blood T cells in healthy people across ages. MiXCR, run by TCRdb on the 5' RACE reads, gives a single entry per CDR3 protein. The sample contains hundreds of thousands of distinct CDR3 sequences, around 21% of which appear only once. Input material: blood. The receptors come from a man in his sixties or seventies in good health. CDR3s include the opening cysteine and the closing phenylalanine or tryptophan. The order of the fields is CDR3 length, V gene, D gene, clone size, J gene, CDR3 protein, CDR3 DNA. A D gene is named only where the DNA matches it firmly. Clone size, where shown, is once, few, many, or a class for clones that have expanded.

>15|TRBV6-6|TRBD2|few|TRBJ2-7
CASSTGLAGPYEQYF
TGTGCCAGCAGTACGGGACTAGCGGGACCCTACGAGCAGTACTTC
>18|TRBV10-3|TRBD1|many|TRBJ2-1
CAISGQQNRQGPHNEQFF
TGTGCCATCAGTGGTCAGCAAAACCGACAGGGTCCCCACAATGAGCAGTTCTTC
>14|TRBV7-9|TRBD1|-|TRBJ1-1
CASSPRQGSTEAFF
TGTGCCAGCAGCCCTCGACAGGGAAGCACTGAAGCTTTCTTT
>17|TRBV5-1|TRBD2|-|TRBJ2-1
CASSLEFDSGRNNEQFF
TGCGCCAGCAGCTTGGAATTTGATAGCGGGCGGAACAATGAGCAGTTCTTC
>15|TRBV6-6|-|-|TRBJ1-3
CASSSRPGGGNTIYF
TGTGCCAGCAGTTCGCGGCCGGGAGGTGGAAACACCATATATTTT
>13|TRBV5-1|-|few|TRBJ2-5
CASSLGASETQYF
TGCGCCAGCAGCTTGGGGGCTAGCGAGACCCAGTACTTC
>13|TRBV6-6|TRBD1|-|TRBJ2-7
CASSGQGLQEQYF
TGTGCCAGCTCGGGACAGGGTCTGCAGGAGCAGTACTTC
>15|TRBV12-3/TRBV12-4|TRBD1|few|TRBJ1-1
CASRHRTGLNTEAFF
TGTGCCAGCAGACATAGGACAGGGCTGAACACTGAAGCTTTCTTT
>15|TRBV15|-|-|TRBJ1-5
CATQSPGLRNQPQHF
TGTGCCACCCAAAGCCCCGGGCTCCGCAATCAGCCCCAGCATTTT
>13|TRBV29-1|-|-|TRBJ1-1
CSVTGGGNTEAFF
TGCAGCGTTACGGGGGGAGGGAACACTGAAGCTTTCTTT
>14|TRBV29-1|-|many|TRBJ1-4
CSVGGATGGEKLFF
TGCAGCGTTGGCGGCGCGACAGGAGGTGAAAAACTGTTTTTT
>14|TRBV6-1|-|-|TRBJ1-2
CASPGTLSNYGYTF
TGTGCCAGCCCCGGGACCTTGAGTAACTATGGCTACACCTTC
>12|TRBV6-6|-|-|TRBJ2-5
CASSYVAETQYF
TGTGCCAGCAGTTACGTGGCGGAGACCCAGTACTTC
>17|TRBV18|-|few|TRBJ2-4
CASSPLGGDIWGDIQYF
TGTGCCAGCTCACCACTTGGCGGTGACATCTGGGGGGACATTCAGTACTTC
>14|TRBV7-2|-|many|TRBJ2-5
CASSHNRVEETQYF
TGTGCCAGCAGCCACAACAGGGTTGAGGAGACCCAGTACTTC
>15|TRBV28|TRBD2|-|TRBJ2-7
CASSTSSGHTYEQYF
TGTGCCAGCAGTACCTCTAGCGGGCATACCTACGAGCAGTACTTC
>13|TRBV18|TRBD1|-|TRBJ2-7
CASSPTGNDEQYF
TGTGCCAGCTCACCGACAGGGAACGACGAGCAGTACTTC
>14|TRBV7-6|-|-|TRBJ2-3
CASSRNTRTDTQYF
TGTGCCAGCAGCCGTAACACCCGCACAGATACGCAGTATTTT
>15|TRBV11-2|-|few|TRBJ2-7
CASSLEFTEGSEQYF
TGTGCCAGCAGCTTAGAGTTTACGGAGGGGAGCGAGCAGTACTTC
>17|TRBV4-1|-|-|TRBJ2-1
CASSQDWEPTPYNEQFF
TGCGCCAGCAGCCAAGATTGGGAACCAACCCCCTACAATGAGCAGTTCTTC
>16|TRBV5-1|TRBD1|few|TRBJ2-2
CASSLALIQGAEELFF
TGCGCCAGCAGTTTAGCACTAATACAGGGGGCTGAGGAGCTGTTTTTT
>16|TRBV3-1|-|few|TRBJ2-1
CASSQGGTYSYNEQFF
TGTGCCAGCAGCCAAGGAGGGACTTACTCCTACAATGAGCAGTTCTTC
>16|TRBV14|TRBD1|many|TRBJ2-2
CASSQGYRGNTGELFF
TGTGCCAGCAGCCAAGGGTACAGGGGCAACACCGGGGAGCTGTTTTTT
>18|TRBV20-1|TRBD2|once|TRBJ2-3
CSARDRASGGPSTDTQYF
TGCAGTGCTAGAGATCGTGCTAGCGGGGGGCCCAGCACAGATACGCAGTATTTT
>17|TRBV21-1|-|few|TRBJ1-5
CASSKGDRVRGNQPQHF
TGTGCCAGCAGCAAAGGGGACCGTGTTAGGGGCAATCAGCCCCAGCATTTT
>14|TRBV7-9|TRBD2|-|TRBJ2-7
CASSPFKRESEQYF
TGTGCCAGCAGCCCCTTTAAGCGGGAGAGCGAGCAGTACTTC
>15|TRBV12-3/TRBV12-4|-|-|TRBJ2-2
CASSFGLRDGGELFF
TGTGCCAGCAGTTTTGGTTTGCGGGACGGCGGGGAGCTGTTTTTT
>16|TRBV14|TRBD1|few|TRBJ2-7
CASSQVSVRGPYEQYF
TGTGCCAGCAGCCAAGTCTCGGTCAGGGGGCCTTACGAGCAGTACTTC
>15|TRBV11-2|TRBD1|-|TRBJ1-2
CASSLHLRQGLGYTF
TGTGCCAGCAGCTTGCACCTTCGACAGGGCCTTGGCTACACCTTC
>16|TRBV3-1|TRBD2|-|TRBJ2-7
CASSPPPSGSRNEQYF
TGTGCCAGCAGCCCGCCCCCTAGCGGGAGTAGGAACGAGCAGTACTTC
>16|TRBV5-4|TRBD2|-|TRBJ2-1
CASSSQAGAPYNEQFF
TGTGCCAGCAGCTCCCAAGCGGGAGCGCCCTACAATGAGCAGTTCTTC
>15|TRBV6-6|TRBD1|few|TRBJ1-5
CASNGQEYSNQPQHF
TGTGCCAGCAATGGACAGGAGTATAGCAATCAGCCCCAGCATTTT
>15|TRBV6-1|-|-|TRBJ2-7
CASSEAGEFPYEQCF
TGTGCCAGCAGTGAAGCGGGGGAGTTTCCCTACGAGCAGTGCTTC
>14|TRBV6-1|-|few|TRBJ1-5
CASSVVRGEQPQHF
TGTGCCAGCAGTGTCGTTCGGGGGGAGCAGCCCCAGCATTTT
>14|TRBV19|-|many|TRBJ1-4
CASHRRTPGEKLFF
TGTGCCAGCCATAGACGGACACCCGGTGAAAAACTGTTTTTT
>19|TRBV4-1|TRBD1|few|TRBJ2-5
CASSQGNARQGRGGETQYF
TGCGCCAGCAGCCAAGGTAACGCCCGACAGGGTAGAGGAGGAGAGACCCAGTACTTC
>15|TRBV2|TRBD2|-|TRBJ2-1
CASTNSGSIVVLQFF
TGTGCCAGCACCAATAGCGGGAGTATCGTTGTTTTGCAGTTCTTC
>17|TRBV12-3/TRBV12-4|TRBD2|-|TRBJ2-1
CASSLDGSGVVYNEQFF
TGTGCCAGCAGTTTAGATGGTAGCGGGGTGGTATACAATGAGCAGTTCTTC
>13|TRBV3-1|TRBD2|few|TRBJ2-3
CASSPTSSDTQYF
TGTGCCAGCAGCCCGACTAGCTCAGATACGCAGTATTTT
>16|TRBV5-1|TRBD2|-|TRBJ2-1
CASSLVFSGGYNEQFF
TGCGCCAGCAGCTTGGTCTTTAGCGGGGGCTACAATGAGCAGTTCTTC
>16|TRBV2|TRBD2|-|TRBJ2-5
CASSLPTSGRGETQYF
TGTGCCAGCAGTCTACCGACTAGCGGGAGAGGAGAGACCCAGTACTTC
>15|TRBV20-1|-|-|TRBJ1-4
CSARDSRAINEKLFF
TGCAGTGCTAGAGATAGCCGGGCCATTAATGAAAAACTGTTTTTT
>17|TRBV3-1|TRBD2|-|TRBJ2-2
CASSQGVAGVGTGELFF
TGTGCCAGCAGCCAAGGAGTGGCGGGAGTTGGCACCGGGGAGCTGTTTTTT
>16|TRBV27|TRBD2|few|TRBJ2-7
CASSLGAGDFPYEQYF
TGTGCCAGCAGTTTAGGAGCGGGAGATTTCCCCTACGAGCAGTACTTC
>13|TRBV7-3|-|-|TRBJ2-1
CASSASRVGEQFF
TGTGCCAGCAGCGCCTCTAGGGTCGGCGAGCAGTTCTTC
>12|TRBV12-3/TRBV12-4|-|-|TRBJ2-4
CAGSLGTLVVNF
TGTGCCGGCAGTTTAGGGACTCTCGTAGTAAACTTC
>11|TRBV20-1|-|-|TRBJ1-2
CSALPLVGYTF
TGCAGTGCTCTTCCCTTGGTGGGCTACACCTTC
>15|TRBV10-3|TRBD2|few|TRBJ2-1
CAISAGTSGIGEQFF
TGTGCCATCAGTGCCGGGACTAGCGGGATTGGTGAGCAGTTCTTC
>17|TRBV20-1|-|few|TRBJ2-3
CSARDEGLDTSTDTQYF
TGCAGTGCTAGAGACGAGGGACTCGACACTAGCACAGATACGCAGTATTTT
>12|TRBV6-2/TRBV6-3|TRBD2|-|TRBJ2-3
CASGYPSGRQYF
TGTGCCAGCGGTTATCCCAGCGGGAGACAGTATTTT
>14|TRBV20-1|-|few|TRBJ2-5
CSAPQVAFGETQYF
TGCAGTGCACCACAGGTGGCATTTGGGGAGACCCAGTACTTC
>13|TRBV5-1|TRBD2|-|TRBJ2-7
CAGSLGLGTEQYF
TGCGCCGGCAGCTTGGGACTAGGGACCGAGCAGTACTTC
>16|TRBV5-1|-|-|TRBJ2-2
CASSVADTENTGELFF
TGCGCCAGCAGCGTTGCAGATACAGAGAACACCGGGGAGCTGTTTTTT
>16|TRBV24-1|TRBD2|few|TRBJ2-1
CATSDPRAGGPDEQFF
TGTGCCACCAGTGATCCCAGAGCGGGAGGGCCCGATGAGCAGTTCTTC
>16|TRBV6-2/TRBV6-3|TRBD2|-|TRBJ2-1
CASKSPRDYKYNEQFF
TGTGCCAGCAAATCCCCCCGGGACTACAAGTACAATGAGCAGTTCTTC